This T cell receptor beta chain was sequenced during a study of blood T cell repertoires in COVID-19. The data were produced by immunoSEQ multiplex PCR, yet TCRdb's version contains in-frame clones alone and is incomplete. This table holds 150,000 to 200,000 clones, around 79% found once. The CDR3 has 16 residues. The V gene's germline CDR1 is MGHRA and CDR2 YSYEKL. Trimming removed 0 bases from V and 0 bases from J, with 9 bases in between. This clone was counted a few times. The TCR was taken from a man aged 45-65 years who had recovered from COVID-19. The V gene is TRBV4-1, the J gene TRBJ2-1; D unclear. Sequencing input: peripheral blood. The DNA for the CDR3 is TGCGCCAGCAGCCAAGACGCCGTCGGCTCCTACAATGAGCAGTTCTTC. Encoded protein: CASSQDAVGSYNEQFF.